This TCR beta chain was sequenced for a study of CD8+ T cells in alopecia areata. In the study overall: Those patients who were treated received oral tofacitinib, which was given at 5 to 10 mg twice daily for moderate-to-severe alopecia areata. Tofacitinib ran 6 to 18 months, followed by 6 months off drug.

Reverse transcription of extracted RNA yielded cDNA, which provided the sequencing template. Clones were read by immunoSEQ multiplex PCR, and TCRdb kept only the in-frame ones, dropping some. The table shows over 150,000 clones, with 50% to 70% occurring only once. A remark on this clone: Its antigen is currently unknown.

Study-wide results and caveats: Lesional scalp exceeded normal scalp in clonality, especially in alopecia totalis/universalis.

The ends were cut back, 4 bases at V and 6 bases at J, with 10 bases in the middle. The length of the CDR3 is 13 residues. The germline V gene encodes CDR1 SQVTM and CDR2 ANQGSEA. It was from alopecia areata patients that lesional scalp punch biopsies and peripheral blood were collected. The sequencing used CD4+ T cells sorted from blood, collected at week 0. The chain recombines TRBV29-1 with TRBJ1-6; no clear D. This clonotype originated in a human donor with alopecia areata. The CDR3 DNA reads as TGCAGCGTTGCTCGTGATGGTAATTCACCCCTCCACTTT. It yields the protein CSVARDGNSPLHF.